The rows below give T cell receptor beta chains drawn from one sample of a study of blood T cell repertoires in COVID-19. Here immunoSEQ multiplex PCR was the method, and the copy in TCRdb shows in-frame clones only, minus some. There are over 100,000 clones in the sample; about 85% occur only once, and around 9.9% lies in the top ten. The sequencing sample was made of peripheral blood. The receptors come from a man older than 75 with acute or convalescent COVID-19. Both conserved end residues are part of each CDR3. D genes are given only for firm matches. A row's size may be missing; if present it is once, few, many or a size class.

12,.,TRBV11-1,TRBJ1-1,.,TGTGCCAGCAGCAGGAGGTACACTGAAGCTTTCTTT,CASSRRYTEAFF
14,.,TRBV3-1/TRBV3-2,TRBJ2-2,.,TGTGCCAGCAGCCAAGGGTCAGGGGTCGGGGAGCTGTTTTTT,CASSQGSGVGELFF
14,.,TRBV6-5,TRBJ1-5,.,TGTGCCAGCACCCAGGGACAAGGGCATCAGCCCCAGCATTTT,CASTQGQGHQPQHF
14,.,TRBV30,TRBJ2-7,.,TGTGCCTGTGGGGTCGCGGGGAGCTCCTACGAGCAGTACTTC,CACGVAGSSYEQYF
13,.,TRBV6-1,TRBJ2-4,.,TGTGCCAGCAGTGAAGGGCTAGCTAGCATTCAGTACTTC,CASSEGLASIQYF
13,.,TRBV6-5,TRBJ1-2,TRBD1,TGTGCCAGCAGTTACGACAGGGCGACCGGCTACACCTTC,CASSYDRATGYTF
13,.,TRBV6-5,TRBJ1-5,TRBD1,TGTGCCAGCAGCACAGGGGGGAATCAGCCCCAGCATTTT,CASSTGGNQPQHF
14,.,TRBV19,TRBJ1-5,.,TGTGCCACAAAACAGGGAATGCCCAATCAGCCCCAGCATTTT,CATKQGMPNQPQHF
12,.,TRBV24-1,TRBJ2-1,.,TGTGCCACCAGCCCGGGGTACCCTGAGCAGTTCTTC,CATSPGYPEQFF
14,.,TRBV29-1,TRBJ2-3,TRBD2,TGCAGCGTTGAACTTAGCGGGGGCACAGATACGCAGTATTTT,CSVELSGGTDTQYF
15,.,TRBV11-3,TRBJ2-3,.,TGTGCCAGCAGCTTAGCAGGGCCTAGCACAGATACGCAGTATTTT,CASSLAGPSTDTQYF
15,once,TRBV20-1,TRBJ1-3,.,TGCAGTGCTAGTACGGACTCATACTCTGGAAACACCATATATTTT,CSASTDSYSGNTIYF
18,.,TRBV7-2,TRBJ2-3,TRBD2,TGTGCCAGCAGCTCCAGGACTAGCGGGAGGGCCATCCCAGATACGCAGTATTTT,CASSSRTSGRAIPDTQYF
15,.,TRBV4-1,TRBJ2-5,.,TGCGCCAGCAGCCAAGACGCAGGGTCCCAAGAGACCCAGTACTTC,CASSQDAGSQETQYF
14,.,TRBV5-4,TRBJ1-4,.,TGTGCCAGCAGCTTCGGACAGAATAATGAAAAACTGTTTTTT,CASSFGQNNEKLFF
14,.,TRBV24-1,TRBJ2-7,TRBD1,TGTGCCACCAGTGATCCGGGACAGGGCTACGAGCAGTACTTC,CATSDPGQGYEQYF
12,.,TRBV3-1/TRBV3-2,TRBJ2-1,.,TGTGCCAGCAGGAACCGGGAGCTTGAGCAGTTCTTC,CASRNRELEQFF
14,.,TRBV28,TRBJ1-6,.,TGTGCCAGCAGTGAACAGGGCGGGAATTCACCCCTCCACTTT,CASSEQGGNSPLHF
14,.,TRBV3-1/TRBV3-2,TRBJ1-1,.,TGTGCCAGCAGCCACCGGGGGGGGAACACTGAAGCTTTCTTT,CASSHRGGNTEAFF
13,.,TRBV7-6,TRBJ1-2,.,TGTGCCAGCAGCCTACAGGCTAACTATGGCTACACCTTC,CASSLQANYGYTF
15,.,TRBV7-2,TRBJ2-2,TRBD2,TGTGCCAGCAGCCAAAGAGCGGGAGCGGACGGGGAGCTGTTTTTT,CASSQRAGADGELFF
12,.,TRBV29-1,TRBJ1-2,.,TGCAGCGTTGCGCGCGGGGGGGAGGGCTACACCTTC,CSVARGGEGYTF
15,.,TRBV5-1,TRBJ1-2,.,TGCGCCAGCAGCTTGGAAGGCAGGGGTGAGCTTGGCTACACCTTC,CASSLEGRGELGYTF
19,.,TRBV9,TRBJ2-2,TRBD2,TGTGCCAGCAGCGTAGCAGGACTAGCGGGATCTAGGTGGACCGGGGAGCTGTTTTTT,CASSVAGLAGSRWTGELFF
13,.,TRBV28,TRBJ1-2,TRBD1,TGTGCCAGCACCCCACAGGGGAAAGGTCGCTACACCTTC,CASTPQGKGRYTF
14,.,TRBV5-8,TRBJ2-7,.,TGTGCCAGCAGCTTCTCAGGTTACTCCTACGAGCAGTACTTC,CASSFSGYSYEQYF
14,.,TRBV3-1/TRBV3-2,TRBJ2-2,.,TGTGCCAGCAGCCAGGGGGAGGGGGCCGGGGAGCTGTTTTTT,CASSQGEGAGELFF
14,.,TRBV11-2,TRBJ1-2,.,TGTGCCAGCACCCCGGACAGCTATAACTATGGCTACACCTTC,CASTPDSYNYGYTF
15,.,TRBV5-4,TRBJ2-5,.,TGTGCCAGCAGTTCCCTCCAGGGAGGAGGTGAGACCCAGTACTTC,CASSSLQGGGETQYF
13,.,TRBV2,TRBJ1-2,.,TGTGCCAGCATGGGGTCGGGGTACTATGGCTACACCTTC,CASMGSGYYGYTF
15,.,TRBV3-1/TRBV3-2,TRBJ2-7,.,TGTGCCAGCAGCCAAGAGAGGGTAAAGAACTACGAGCAGTACTTC,CASSQERVKNYEQYF